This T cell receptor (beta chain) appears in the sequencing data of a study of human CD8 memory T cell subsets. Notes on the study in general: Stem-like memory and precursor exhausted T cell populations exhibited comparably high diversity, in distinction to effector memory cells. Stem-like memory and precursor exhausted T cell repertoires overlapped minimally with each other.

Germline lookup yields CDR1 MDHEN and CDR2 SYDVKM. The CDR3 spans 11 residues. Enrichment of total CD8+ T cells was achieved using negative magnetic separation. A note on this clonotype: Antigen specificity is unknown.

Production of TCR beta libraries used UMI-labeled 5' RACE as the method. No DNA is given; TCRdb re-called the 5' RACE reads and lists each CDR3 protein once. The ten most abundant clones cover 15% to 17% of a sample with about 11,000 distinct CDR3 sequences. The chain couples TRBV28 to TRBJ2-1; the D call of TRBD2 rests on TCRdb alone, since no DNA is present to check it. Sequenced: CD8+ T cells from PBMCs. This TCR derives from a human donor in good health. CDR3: CAIALEVEQFF.